Presented here are 26 T cell receptor beta chains from one specimen sequenced in a study of blood T cells in healthy people across ages. Primed by a sample-barcoded 5' primer and a J-beta primer mix, a second PCR proceeded for 7 to 11 cycles. TCRdb processed the 5' RACE reads anew with MiXCR; each CDR3 protein has one entry. The sample shows 750,000 to 850,000 distinct CDR3 sequences, 20% to 25% of them seen only once. The same sample was also studied in work on T cells of mothers and their children.

The sample taken for sequencing was blood. These TCRs come from a boy under 18 in good health.

The CDR3 spells CASSTGTGGPETQYF. CDR3 nucleotide sequence: TGTGCCAGCAGCACTGGGACAGGGGGCCCAGAGACCCAGTACTTC. The V and J genes are TRBV3-1 and TRBJ2-5; 12 bases are a match to TRBD1. Per germline, CDR1 LGHDT and CDR2 YNNKEL (reference sequence). This CDR3 is 15 amino acids long. The V segment lost 5 bases and the J segment 4 bases; nucleotides outside the gene matches: 5.

The rearrangement links TRBV6-9 to TRBJ2-5; D might be TRBD1 (5 bases). V lost 1 base to trimming and J lost 5 bases, with 17 bases between them. The germline V gene encodes CDR1 MNHGY and CDR2 SVAAGI. The CDR3 is 16 amino acids. The CDR3 is CASSYLGHKPGETQYF. DNA of the CDR3: TGTGCCAGCAGTTATTTGGGGCACAAGCCTGGGGAGACCCAGTACTTC.

The V call is TRBV5-1, the J call TRBJ1-4; a weak D match, TRBD1 (5 bases). The V end lost 4 bases, the J end lost 8 bases, and 15 bases lay between the germline ends. The CDR3 has 14 residues. Per germline, CDR1 SGHRS and CDR2 YFSETQ. The CDR3 protein is CASSGKAGSEKLFF. The CDR3 DNA reads TGCGCCAGCAGCGGCAAGGCAGGGTCCGAAAAACTGTTTTTT. The full variable domain, in which reference TRBV5-1 and TRBJ1-4 provide the parts outside the CDR3, is KAGVTQTPRYLIKTRGQQVTLSCSPISGHRSVSWYQQTPGQGLQFLFEYFSETQRNKGNFPGRFSGRQFSNSRSEMNVSTLELGDSALYLCASSGKAGSEKLFFGSGTQLSVL.

This clonotype was seen more than once but under ten times. The chain is built from TRBV7-3 and TRBJ2-3; D not certain. The V gene lost 5 bases and the J gene lost 2 bases, with 11 bases spanning the gap. The CDR3 is 14 residues long. CDR1 is SGHTA, CDR2 FQGTGA, per germline. The CDR3 region has the DNA TGTGCCAGCAGCGAGACTGGCTCCACAGATACGCAGTATTTT. It codes for CASSETGSTDTQYF.

The V and J genes are TRBV4-1 and TRBJ1-4, with 8 bases identical to TRBD1. The trim removed 4 bases at V and 5 bases at J, leaving 9 bases unmatched. This CDR3 comprises 16 residues. In germline, CDR1 is MGHRA, CDR2 YSYEKL. CDR3 loop: CASSPGTGGENEKLFF. The DNA for the CDR3 is TGCGCCAGCAGCCCCGGAACAGGGGGGGAGAATGAAAAACTGTTTTTT.

The J gene is TRBJ2-5, the V gene TRBV27; TRBD2 matches 9 bases. The germline V gene has CDR1 MNHEY and CDR2 SMNVEV (reference sequence). CDR3 length: 15 residues. The ends lost 2 bases at V and 4 bases at J; junction bases unmatched: 5. Here the CDR3 reads CASSLLAGLLETQYF. Here the CDR3 DNA reads TGTGCCAGCAGTTTACTAGCGGGACTTCTAGAGACCCAGTACTTC.

This clonotype was counted a few times. This chain connects TRBV24-1 to TRBJ1-5; D is possibly TRBD1 (5 bases). The CDR3 spans 17 residues. V lost 2 bases to trimming and J lost 2 bases, with 15 bases between them. Germline V gene data show CDR1 as KGHDR and CDR2 as SFDVKD. The CDR3 nucleotides read TGTGCCACCAGTGATTCAATGGCAGGGACTGGCAATCAGCCCCAGCATTTT. Translated, it gives CATSDSMAGTGNQPQHF.

The chain combines TRBV5-6 with TRBJ2-5; D could derive from TRBD1 or TRBD2 (5 bases each). Germline CDR1 SGHDT, CDR2 YYEEEE. V gave up 1 base and J gave up 5 bases, with 18 bases separating them. This CDR3 has 16 residues. The CDR3 DNA is TGTGCCAGCAGCTTGATCGACCGGGGCCCTCGGGAGACCCAGTACTTC. The encoded protein is CASSLIDRGPRETQYF.

V is TRBV18 and J is TRBJ1-2; the D is unclear. CDR3 length: 12 amino acids. The V end lost 6 bases, the J end lost 8 bases, and 13 bases lay between the germline ends. Germline V gene data show CDR1 as KGHSH and CDR2 as LQKENI. The CDR3 bases are TGTGCCAGCTCGGACGGACGGTTGGGCTACACCTTC. This translates into CASSDGRLGYTF. Full variable domain (outside the CDR3, taken from reference TRBV18 and TRBJ1-2): NAGVMQNPRHLVRRRGQEARLRCSPMKGHSHVYWYRQLPEEGLKFMVYLQKENIIDESGMPKERFSAEFPKEGPSILRIQQVVRGDSAAYFCASSDGRLGYTFGSGTRLTVV.

The chain recombines TRBV29-1 with TRBJ2-5; possibly TRBD1 for D (5 bases). V was trimmed by 6 bases and J by 1 base, leaving 21 bases between them. Germline CDR1 SQVTM, CDR2 ANQGSEA. The CDR3 is 16 residues long. The CDR3 is CSVTTNRQTIQETQYF. The CDR3 DNA reads TGCAGCGTCACCACCAATAGACAGACAATCCAAGAGACCCAGTACTTC. Together with reference TRBV29-1 and TRBJ2-5, the CDR3 gives the full variable domain: SAVISQKPSRDICQRGTSLTIQCQVDSQVTMMFWYRQQPGQSLTLIATANQGSEATYESGFVIDKFPISRPNLTFSTLTVSNMSPEDSSIYLCSVTTNRQTIQETQYFGPGTRLLVL.

The genes are TRBV12-3 or TRBV12-4 and TRBJ2-5, with 10 bases matching TRBD2. Unmatched junction bases numbered 7, after V lost 1 base and J lost 2 bases. The CDR3 sequence is 17 residues long. Here the CDR3 DNA reads TGTGCCAGCAGTTTAGGGCTAGCGGGAGTGGGACAAGAGACCCAGTACTTC. This translates into CASSLGLAGVGQETQYF.

This clonotype was seen only a few times. The chain uses TRBV5-1 and TRBJ1-1; perhaps TRBD1 as D (5 bases). CDR1 and CDR2 from the germline V gene are SGHRS and YFSETQ. This CDR3 has 16 amino acids. Trimming pared 4 bases from V and 0 bases from J, leaving 16 bases between. The CDR3 here is CASSTDTGLMNTEAFF. CDR3 in DNA: TGCGCCAGCAGCACGGACACAGGACTGATGAACACTGAAGCTTTCTTT.

The rearrangement links TRBV7-8 to TRBJ2-1; a possible D gene is TRBD2 (6 bases). The DNA end lines up better with TRBJ2-5; the J call may be wrong. Germline V gene data show CDR1 as SGHVS and CDR2 as FQNEAQ. The CDR3 is 18 residues long. The CDR3 coding sequence is TGTGCCAGCAGCGCGCATAGAATTCTTGGGGGACTCCAAGAGACCCAGTACTTC. Protein product: CASSAHRILGGLQETQYF.

In the case of this clonotype: At one boundary the junction diverges from the germline segment, which might be a read error. The chain links TRBV27 to TRBJ2-7; D unclear. This CDR3 comprises 13 residues. The germline V gene encodes CDR1 MNHEY and CDR2 SMNVEV (reference sequence). The CDR3 is CTSSLNVDGEQYF. DNA for the CDR3: TGCACCAGCAGTTTAAATGTAGACGGCGAGCAGTACTTC.

The chain joins TRBV28 to TRBJ2-6; D possibly corresponds to TRBD1 (7 bases). Germline CDR1 and CDR2: MDHEN and SYDVKM. This CDR3 is built from 18 residues. The ends were cut back, 6 bases at V and 0 bases at J, with 18 bases in the middle. The CDR3 DNA reads TGTGCCAGCAGCTCCGGGGGACAGCGCTACTCTGGGGCCAACGTCCTGACTTTC. Its translation: CASSSGGQRYSGANVLTF. The variable domain in full, completed from reference TRBV28 and TRBJ2-6, reads DVKVTQSSRYLVKRTGEKVFLECVQDMDHENMFWYRQDPGLGLRLIYFSYDVKMKEKGDIPEGYSVSREKKERFSLILESASTNQTSMYLCASSSGGQRYSGANVLTFGAGSRLTVL.

This clonotype appeared a few times. This chain connects TRBV4-3 to TRBJ2-5; D possibly corresponds to TRBD2 (6 bases). V lost 0 bases, J lost 0 bases, and 14 bases lay in between. The CDR3 length is 17 residues. Per germline, CDR1 LGHNA and CDR2 YSLEER. CDR3 sequence (DNA): TGCGCCAGCAGCCAAGAAGTGGCGGGGACTTACCAAGAGACCCAGTACTTC. It yields the protein CASSQEVAGTYQETQYF.

This clonotype was counted many times. The chain links TRBV4-2 to TRBJ2-3, with TRBD2 as a possible D gene (6 bases). V shed 0 bases and J shed 4 bases, with 14 bases lying between them. The V gene's germline CDR1 is LGHNA and CDR2 YNFKEQ. This CDR3 spans 16 amino acids. The CDR3 is CASSQEGDGGADTQYF. CDR3 coding DNA: TGTGCCAGCAGCCAAGAAGGGGACGGAGGGGCAGATACGCAGTATTTT.

Only a few counts were recorded for this clonotype. An end of the junction differs from the germline gene, which may be a read error. Written as DNA, the CDR3 is TGTGCCAGCGGCTTAGACGGGGGCTATGGCTACACCTTC. Translated: CASGLDGGYGYTF. This chain joins TRBV7-8 and TRBJ1-2; D is perhaps TRBD1 (5 bases). The CDR3 is made up of 13 amino acids. Looked up from germline, CDR1 is SGHVS and CDR2 is FQNEAQ.

This clonotype has a handful of counts. This rearrangement joins TRBV28 to TRBJ2-5; 12 nucleotides agree with TRBD1. The length of the CDR3 is 15 residues. CDR1 is MDHEN and CDR2 is SYDVKM in the germline V gene. J gave up 4 bases and V 3 bases, and 3 bases lay outside the gene matches. The CDR3 sequence: CASSFRDRGRETQYF. The CDR3 region has the DNA TGTGCCAGCAGTTTTAGGGACAGGGGGCGAGAGACCCAGTACTTC.

Only a few counts were recorded for this clonotype. This chain uses TRBV4-2 with TRBJ2-5; 8 bases map to TRBD1. The germline V gene has CDR1 LGHNA and CDR2 YNFKEQ. V shed 4 bases, J shed 0 bases, and the junction held 7 bases outside the gene matches. The CDR3 has 16 amino acids. The CDR3 nucleotides read TGTGCCAGCAGCCGAGAGGACAGGGCAGACCAAGAGACCCAGTACTTC. Residues: CASSREDRADQETQYF.

This clonotype was seen only a few times. The J gene is TRBJ1-4, the V gene TRBV3-1; TRBD1 agrees at 9 bases. Trimming at V came to 4 bases and at J to 8 bases, leaving 5 bases not matched to a gene. CDR1 LGHDT and CDR2 YNNKEL come from the germline V gene (reference sequence). The CDR3 spans 14 residues. The CDR3 region has the DNA TGTGCCAGCAGCCTCCGGGACAGGGTCGAAAAACTGTTTTTT. The encoded protein is CASSLRDRVEKLFF.

The V call is TRBV11-2, the J call TRBJ2-5, with 12 bases identical to TRBD1. Germline CDR1 reads SGHAT; CDR2 reads FQNNGV. V shed 5 bases and J 5 bases; nucleotides not matched to a gene: 12. The CDR3 is 17 residues long. The CDR3 spells CASSPGTGGADWETQYF. The CDR3 DNA sequence: TGTGCCAGCAGCCCGGGGACAGGGGGCGCGGATTGGGAGACCCAGTACTTC.

The V call is TRBV27, the J call TRBJ1-1; TRBD1 matches 8 bases. CDR1 and CDR2 (germline): MNHEY, SMNVEV (reference sequence). Trimming removed 5 bases from V and 0 bases from J; junction bases left unmatched: 5. The CDR3 has 15 residues. CDR3 sequence: CASSRPDRVNTEAFF. The DNA of the CDR3 is TGTGCCAGCAGTCGCCCGGACAGGGTGAACACTGAAGCTTTCTTT.

The J gene is TRBJ1-2, the V gene TRBV20-1; D is ambiguous. The CDR3 spans 13 residues. V shed 0 bases and J shed 0 bases, with 5 bases lying between them. Germline values: CDR1 DFQATT, CDR2 SNEGSKA (reference sequence). The CDR3 sequence is CSARDQTNYGYTF. In DNA, the CDR3 is TGCAGTGCTAGAGATCAGACTAACTATGGCTACACCTTC.

The sample holds a few counts of this clonotype. The V call is TRBV10-3, the J call TRBJ1-2, with no clear D. V lost 3 bases, J lost 2 bases, and 13 bases lay in between. Germline values: CDR1 ENHRY, CDR2 SYGVKD. The CDR3 has 15 amino acids. As DNA, the CDR3 is TGTGCCATCAGTGACCAGGCGGATAACAACTATGGCTACACCTTC. The encoded protein is CAISDQADNNYGYTF.

The V call is TRBV29-1, the J call TRBJ2-5; D is possibly TRBD1 (6 bases). V lost 0 bases and J 4 bases, leaving 6 bases between the germline ends. The CDR3 sequence is 12 residues long. CDR1 is SQVTM, CDR2 ANQGSEA, per germline. CDR3 loop: CSVEDRGETQYF. The CDR3 nucleotides are TGCAGCGTTGAAGACAGGGGAGAGACCCAGTACTTC.